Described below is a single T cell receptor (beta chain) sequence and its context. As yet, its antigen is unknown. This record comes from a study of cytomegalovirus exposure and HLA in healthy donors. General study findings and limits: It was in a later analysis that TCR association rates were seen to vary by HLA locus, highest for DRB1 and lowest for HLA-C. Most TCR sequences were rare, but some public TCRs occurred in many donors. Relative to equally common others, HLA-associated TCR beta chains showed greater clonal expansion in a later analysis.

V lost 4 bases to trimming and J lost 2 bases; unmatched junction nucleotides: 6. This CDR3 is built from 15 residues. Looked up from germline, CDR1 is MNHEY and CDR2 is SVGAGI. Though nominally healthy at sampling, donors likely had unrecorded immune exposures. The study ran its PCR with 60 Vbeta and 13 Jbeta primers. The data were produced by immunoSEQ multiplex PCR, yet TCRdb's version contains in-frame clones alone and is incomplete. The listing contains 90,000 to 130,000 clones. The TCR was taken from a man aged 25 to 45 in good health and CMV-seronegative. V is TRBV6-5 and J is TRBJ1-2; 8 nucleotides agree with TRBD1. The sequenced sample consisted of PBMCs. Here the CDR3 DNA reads TGTGCCAGCAGTTCGCCGGGACAGGCGAACTATGGCTACACCTTC. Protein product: CASSSPGQANYGYTF.